A selection of T cell receptor beta chains follows, all from one sample in a study of T-cell reconstitution after alpha-beta-depleted transplantation in children. TCRdb reanalysed the PCR reads using MiXCR and keeps one entry per CDR3 protein. The sample holds about 610,000 distinct CDR3 sequences, 10% seen once. Sequencing was performed on PBMCs from the stem cell graft donor, taken from the stem cell graft. Receptors were obtained from a human donor who donated a stem cell graft to a child with acute myeloid leukemia. Each CDR3 is given with its conserved first and last residue.

TRBV29-1	TRBJ1-3	CSVRVPSSRNTIYF
TRBV11-1	TRBJ2-7	CASSLGLAGEHEQYF
TRBV7-8	TRBJ1-4	CASSLGTGRMNEKLFF
TRBV4-3	TRBJ1-2	CASSQDWGLSVGGYTF
TRBV3-1	TRBJ2-5	CASSQDRAETQYF
TRBV6-1	TRBJ2-2	CVIGAREDTGELFF
TRBV7-2	TRBJ2-7	CASSDGITSGYEQYF
TRBV5-1	TRBJ2-2	CASSPIAGETGELFF
TRBV27	TRBJ1-5	CASSSGGHQPQHF
TRBV20-1	TRBJ2-3	CSARVRLAGVADTQYF
TRBV6-1	TRBJ1-5	CASRGQGINQPQHF
TRBV20-1	TRBJ2-3	CSASDQRDRDTQYF
TRBV6-2/TRBV6-3	TRBJ2-1	CASTPSGRGSYNEQFF
TRBV10-3	TRBJ2-3	CAISKTSVSADTQYF
TRBV27	TRBJ2-2	CASRHLPGLAGGRNTGELFF
TRBV7-9	TRBJ2-2	CASTRSGATGELFF
TRBV5-1	TRBJ2-3	CASSLAGTGTLTDTQYF
TRBV20-1	TRBJ2-1	CSARDLGSGSSYNEQFF
TRBV24-1	TRBJ2-1	CATSDQGQVGYNEQFF
TRBV28	TRBJ2-1	CASSLGLAEIYNEQFF
TRBV15	TRBJ2-1	CATSRLTGEQFF
TRBV6-5	TRBJ2-1	CASSYGNYNEQFF
TRBV30	TRBJ2-3	CAWRLAGGPDTQYF
TRBV27	TRBJ2-1	CATNNGLARNEQFF
TRBV12-3/TRBV12-4	TRBJ2-5	CASSLRQGAGETQYF
TRBV6-2/TRBV6-3	TRBJ1-1	CASSSGQFKAFF
TRBV2	TRBJ1-2	CASSGTGIGGYGYTF
TRBV20-1	TRBJ1-5	CSARDQQGNVNQPQHF
TRBV12-3/TRBV12-4	TRBJ2-1	CASSFEGAVEQFF
TRBV29-1	TRBJ1-2	CSVWSQNYGYTF
TRBV6-1	TRBJ1-1	CASRDRAPTEAFF
TRBV30	TRBJ2-3	CAWRSAGGTDTQYF
TRBV20-1	TRBJ2-2	CSANKGGSFGGELFF
TRBV28	TRBJ2-3	CASSFSGGRDTQYF
TRBV5-1	TRBJ2-1	CASSLAVDWSYNEQFF
TRBV2	TRBJ2-2	CASSALAGSAGELFF
TRBV20-1	.	CSASLRTDYEQFF
TRBV20-1	TRBJ2-1	CSARKPRAGGGNEQFF
TRBV12-3/TRBV12-4	TRBJ2-7	CASSSGGYYEQYF
TRBV20-1	TRBJ2-2	CSARDWKTGELFF
TRBV11-3	TRBJ2-5	CASSPRTGEQETQYF
TRBV29-1	TRBJ2-7	CSVGGGHLYEQYF
TRBV20-1	TRBJ2-7	CSAIRLAGNEQYF
TRBV12-3/TRBV12-4	TRBJ2-4	CASSLAPSQNIQYF
TRBV24-1	TRBJ1-2	CATSDWDRVSVWNSSNYGYTF
TRBV12-3/TRBV12-4	TRBJ1-2	CASRLQGARYTF
TRBV27	TRBJ2-7	CASSLMGQYEQYF
TRBV20-1	TRBJ2-2	CSASNRGAKGELFF
TRBV21-1	TRBJ1-1	CASSTAGQGNTEAFF